This record covers a single T cell receptor (beta chain). The target antigen is unknown. Expressed TCRB transcripts were sequenced because the entire RNA isolate underwent reverse transcription. Here immunoSEQ multiplex PCR was the method, and the copy in TCRdb shows in-frame clones only, minus some. The sample shows roughly 700,000 clones, 13% of them seen only once. These data come from a study of beta chain features in type 1 diabetes. Points from the study as a whole: Whatever favoring of shorter templates PCR might show would apply equally to patients and controls. The similarity of naive, central memory and Treg TCRB repertoires appeared greater among patients than among healthy donors. Patients with Type 1 diabetes showed moderately but significantly shorter TCRB CDR3s in all four CD4+ subsets.

The CDR3 spans 14 residues. Germline V gene sequence: CDR1 ENHRY, CDR2 SYGVKD. V shed 2 bases and J shed 0 bases, with 5 bases lying between them. V is TRBV10-3 and J is TRBJ2-1; D tentatively fits TRBD1 or TRBD2 (5 bases each). Specimen: naive CD4+ T cells from blood. This TCR was recovered from a man aged 18 to 30 with type 1 diabetes. The CDR3 nucleotides read TGTGCCATCAGTGAGGGGGGCTCCTACAATGAGCAGTTCTTC. Amino acids: CAISEGGSYNEQFF.